This T cell receptor beta chain comes out of a study of T cell responses to AZD1222 COVID-19 vaccine. The V gene end was trimmed by 1 base and the J gene end by 4 bases; junction bases not matched to a gene: 4. Germline V CDR1 and CDR2: GTSNPN, SVGIG (reference sequence). This CDR3 is 14 amino acids long. Using immunoSEQ multiplex PCR, the repertoire was profiled, and TCRdb retains in-frame clones only, with some absent. The sample comprises roughly 90,000 clones, 80% to 90% of which are singletons, and roughly 6.3% rests with the top ten. This clone is a singleton in its sample. The V call is TRBV30, the J call TRBJ1-3; TRBD1 matches 7 bases. The sequences come from peripheral blood, collected on day 0 of AZD1222 vaccination. This TCR was sampled from an adult in good health. The CDR3 is CAWSEGTAGNTIYF. The CDR3 DNA follows: TGTGCCTGGAGTGAAGGGACAGCGGGAAACACCATATATTTT.